The 5 T cell receptor beta chains listed next were all sequenced from one sample in a study of blood T cell repertoires in COVID-19. Sequencing used immunoSEQ multiplex PCR; TCRdb keeps in-frame clones, though not all of them. The sample holds a few hundred thousand clones, around 88% seen once. The sample comprised peripheral blood. The receptor set was obtained from an older woman with COVID-19, enrolled during active disease.

This clone was recorded only once. The J gene is TRBJ2-3, the V gene TRBV7-7; weak D call: TRBD1 (5 bases). V shed 0 bases and J shed 4 bases, with 11 bases lying between them. The germline V gene has CDR1 SSHAT and CDR2 FNYEAQ (reference sequence). The CDR3 consists of 15 residues. DNA of the CDR3: TGTGCCAGCAGCTTAGCTGCAGGGAACTCAGATACGCAGTATTTT. As protein: CASSLAAGNSDTQYF.

This clone has a single count. This sample includes further DNA sequences coding for the same CDR3. The rearrangement joins TRBV7-9 to TRBJ2-1; 7 nucleotides agree with TRBD1. Germline V lookup: CDR1 SEHNR, CDR2 FQNEAQ (reference sequence). This CDR3 has 15 residues. With V trimmed by 1 base and J by 1 base, 1 base remained unmatched. The CDR3 DNA follows: TGTGCCAGCAGCTTAGACAGGGGTTCCTACAATGAGCAGTTCTTC. This translates into CASSLDRGSYNEQFF.

This chain links TRBV2 with TRBJ1-5; 9 bases align to TRBD1. The germline gives CDR1 SNHLY, CDR2 FYNNEI. There are 17 residues in the CDR3. J lost 4 bases, V lost 8 bases, and 15 bases had no gene match. CDR3 loop: CASHKDRGLGGNQPQHF. In DNA form, the CDR3 reads TGTGCCAGCCATAAGGACAGGGGACTTGGGGGAAATCAGCCCCAGCATTTT.

This clone showed up just once. The chain carries TRBV12-3 or TRBV12-4 and TRBJ1-1; D is unresolved. The CDR3 is 11 residues long. V lost 6 bases and J 5 bases, leaving 7 bases between the germline ends. The CDR3 sequence is CASSGETEAFF. The CDR3, as DNA: TGTGCCAGCAGCGGAGAGACTGAAGCTTTCTTT.

This chain connects TRBV6-5 to TRBJ1-2; no definite D call. The germline V gene encodes CDR1 MNHEY and CDR2 SVGAGI. CDR3 length: 15 residues. V was clipped by 0 bases and J by 0 bases, with 8 bases between them. Here the CDR3 DNA reads TGTGCCAGCAGTTACTCGATTACATCTAACTATGGCTACACCTTC. Translation gives CASSYSITSNYGYTF.